This T cell receptor beta chain appears in the sequencing data of a study of T cells in Graves' hyperthyroidism and ophthalmopathy. To note about this clonotype: Its target is not known.

Findings and caveats of the study: Researchers found most expanded thyroid clonotypes above 0.001 in blood as well. Ophthalmopathy was identified by the model a median around 6.3 months ahead of onset. Using 13 V-J features, a model discriminated ophthalmopathy from stable hyperthyroidism.

From RNA transcripts, TCR beta CDR3 regions were amplified. HTBI primers were used for first-round RT-PCR of the TCR CDR3. TCRdb re-called the multiplex PCR reads with MiXCR, one entry per CDR3 protein. The data contain about 570,000 distinct CDR3 sequences, around 42% of them seen just once; the ten biggest clones take up 19%. This sequence originates from an adult woman with Graves' disease, either hyperthyroidism or ophthalmopathy (not recorded which). Sample: peripheral blood or thyroid tissue (not recorded which).

CDR3 loop: CASSTGQRSSEAFF. The CDR3 DNA reads TGTGCCAGCAGCACTGGACAGCGGTCCTCTGAAGCTTTCTTT. The V call is TRBV7-9, the J call TRBJ1-1, with a possible D match to TRBD1 (6 bases). The CDR3 length is 14 residues. Germline assignment: CDR1 SEHNR and CDR2 FQNEAQ (reference sequence). V was pared by 5 bases and J by 6 bases, with 16 bases between.